This T cell receptor (beta chain) was captured by sequencing in a study of cytomegalovirus exposure and HLA in healthy donors. Study-wide results and limits: Researchers reported in a later analysis that common viral pathogens appeared linked to several top clusters. According to the study, approximately 150 TCR beta chains were cytomegalovirus-associated. Excluded were some V segments that proved indistinguishable, including TRBV6-2 and TRBV6-3.

This clone was observed a single time. Its antigen is undetermined. CDR1 SGHNT and CDR2 YYREEE come from the germline V gene (reference sequence). Losses at the gene ends were 4 bases for V and 1 base for J; bases not matched to a gene: 7. The CDR3 has 15 residues. 60 Vbeta and 13 Jbeta primers were used in PCR. Assay: immunoSEQ multiplex PCR; the TCRdb copy retains only in-frame clones and omits some. The sample holds some 110,000 clones, roughly 80% seen once. The sample was PBMCs. This TCR was recovered from a man under 40 in good health and CMV-seropositive. V and J are TRBV5-4 and TRBJ1-2; 7 bases are a match to TRBD1. This chain's CDR3 is CASSHRDSYNYGYTF. CDR3 DNA: TGTGCCAGCAGCCACCGGGACAGCTATAACTATGGCTACACCTTC.